A selection of T cell receptor beta chains follows, all from one sample in a study of blood T cell repertoires in COVID-19. Some clones are missing from TCRdb's copy, which holds only in-frame ones; the method was immunoSEQ multiplex PCR. The profile shows 300,000 to 400,000 clones, more than 75% of them singletons. Sequenced sample: peripheral blood. The receptors stem from a young woman who had recovered from COVID-19. CDR3s include the opening cysteine and the closing phenylalanine or tryptophan. The order of the fields is clone size, V gene, D gene, J gene, CDR3 protein, CDR3 DNA. A D gene is named only where the DNA matches it firmly. For some rows the clone size is stated as once, few or many, or as a class when expanded; others skip it.

abundance: NA
v_gene: TRBV5-1
d_gene: NA
j_gene: TRBJ2-1
CDR3aa: CASSPTPTGTYNEQFF
CDR3nt: TGCGCCAGCAGCCCAACCCCGACTGGAACTTACAATGAGCAGTTCTTC

abundance: NA
v_gene: TRBV5-8
d_gene: NA
j_gene: TRBJ1-5
CDR3aa: CASSSRVQPQHF
CDR3nt: TGTGCCAGCAGCTCTAGAGTTCAGCCCCAGCATTTT

abundance: NA
v_gene: TRBV7-2
d_gene: TRBD1
j_gene: TRBJ2-5
CDR3aa: CASSAPATGAGETQYF
CDR3nt: TGTGCCAGCAGCGCCCCGGCGACAGGGGCCGGAGAGACCCAGTACTTC

abundance: NA
v_gene: TRBV11-2
d_gene: TRBD1
j_gene: TRBJ1-5
CDR3aa: CASSKTGVSNQPQHF
CDR3nt: TGTGCCAGCAGCAAGACAGGGGTTAGCAATCAGCCCCAGCATTTT

abundance: NA
v_gene: TRBV29-1
d_gene: NA
j_gene: TRBJ2-3
CDR3aa: CSVLGVGTDTQYF
CDR3nt: TGCAGCGTGCTCGGGGTGGGCACAGATACGCAGTATTTT

abundance: NA
v_gene: TRBV9
d_gene: NA
j_gene: TRBJ2-2
CDR3aa: CASSVTESNTGELFF
CDR3nt: TGTGCCAGCAGCGTTACAGAGTCCAACACCGGGGAGCTGTTTTTT

abundance: few
v_gene: TRBV19
d_gene: TRBD2
j_gene: TRBJ2-3
CDR3aa: CASSYWGGKGTDTQYF
CDR3nt: TGTGCCAGTAGTTACTGGGGGGGGAAGGGCACAGATACGCAGTATTTT

abundance: NA
v_gene: TRBV18
d_gene: TRBD2
j_gene: TRBJ2-1
CDR3aa: CATGPAGGFNEQFF
CDR3nt: TGTGCCACAGGGCCAGCGGGAGGGTTCAATGAGCAGTTCTTC

abundance: NA
v_gene: TRBV10-3
d_gene: TRBD1
j_gene: TRBJ2-5
CDR3aa: CAISESIVRGPETQYF
CDR3nt: TGTGCCATCAGTGAGTCGATAGTGAGGGGGCCTGAGACCCAGTACTTC

abundance: NA
v_gene: TRBV10-3
d_gene: NA
j_gene: TRBJ1-2
CDR3aa: CAISEPRVYGYTF
CDR3nt: TGTGCCATCAGTGAACCCAGGGTCTATGGCTACACCTTC

abundance: NA
v_gene: TRBV30
d_gene: NA
j_gene: TRBJ2-5
CDR3aa: CAWNGTPRGETQYF
CDR3nt: TGTGCCTGGAACGGGACACCCAGGGGCGAGACCCAGTACTTC

abundance: NA
v_gene: TRBV30
d_gene: NA
j_gene: TRBJ2-1
CDR3aa: CAWISSSYNEQFF
CDR3nt: TGTGCCTGGATTTCGAGCTCCTACAATGAGCAGTTCTTC

abundance: few
v_gene: TRBV3-1/TRBV3-2
d_gene: TRBD2
j_gene: TRBJ2-2
CDR3aa: CASSQDGRSGRATGELFF
CDR3nt: TGTGCCAGCAGCCAAGATGGCCGGAGCGGGAGGGCCACCGGGGAGCTGTTTTTT

abundance: NA
v_gene: TRBV7-2
d_gene: NA
j_gene: TRBJ1-1
CDR3aa: CASSIQNTEAFF
CDR3nt: TGTGCCAGCAGCATCCAGAACACTGAAGCTTTCTTT

abundance: NA
v_gene: TRBV4-3
d_gene: TRBD1
j_gene: TRBJ2-3
CDR3aa: CASSQDQGVADTQYF
CDR3nt: TGCGCCAGCAGCCAAGATCAGGGGGTTGCAGATACGCAGTATTTT

abundance: NA
v_gene: TRBV7-2
d_gene: NA
j_gene: TRBJ1-3
CDR3aa: CASIRLSGNTIYF
CDR3nt: TGTGCCAGCATTCGCCTATCGGGAAACACCATATATTTT

abundance: NA
v_gene: TRBV5-4
d_gene: NA
j_gene: TRBJ2-1
CDR3aa: CASSLGGSSYNEQFF
CDR3nt: TGTGCCAGCAGCTTGGGAGGGAGCTCCTACAATGAGCAGTTCTTC

abundance: NA
v_gene: TRBV11-2
d_gene: NA
j_gene: TRBJ1-2
CDR3aa: CASSLDIRDTYGYTF
CDR3nt: TGTGCCAGCAGCTTAGATATACGGGACACCTATGGCTACACCTTC

abundance: NA
v_gene: TRBV2
d_gene: NA
j_gene: TRBJ2-1
CDR3aa: CASRALGIAASYNEQFF
CDR3nt: TGTGCCAGCAGGGCACTAGGGATTGCCGCCTCCTACAATGAGCAGTTCTTC

abundance: few
v_gene: TRBV27
d_gene: NA
j_gene: TRBJ1-5
CDR3aa: CASSLSGQRQPQHF
CDR3nt: TGTGCCAGCAGTTTATCGGGACAAAGGCAGCCCCAGCATTTT

abundance: few
v_gene: TRBV19
d_gene: NA
j_gene: TRBJ1-1
CDR3aa: CASSTQGNTEAFF
CDR3nt: TGTGCCAGTAGTACACAGGGGAACACTGAAGCTTTCTTT

abundance: NA
v_gene: TRBV30
d_gene: NA
j_gene: TRBJ1-4
CDR3aa: CAWSPGREKLFF
CDR3nt: TGTGCCTGGAGCCCAGGCCGTGAAAAACTGTTTTTT

abundance: NA
v_gene: TRBV6-2/TRBV6-3
d_gene: TRBD2
j_gene: TRBJ2-5
CDR3aa: CASSYASSGNRETQYF
CDR3nt: TGTGCCAGCAGTTACGCGTCTAGCGGGAACCGAGAGACCCAGTACTTC

abundance: NA
v_gene: TRBV19
d_gene: NA
j_gene: TRBJ2-5
CDR3aa: CASRSRRQETQYF
CDR3nt: TGTGCCAGTCGTTCCCGCAGACAAGAGACCCAGTACTTC

abundance: NA
v_gene: TRBV6-5
d_gene: TRBD1
j_gene: TRBJ1-2
CDR3aa: CASSYRDRDYGYTF
CDR3nt: TGTGCCAGCAGTTACAGGGACAGGGACTATGGCTACACCTTC

abundance: few
v_gene: TRBV21-1
d_gene: NA
j_gene: TRBJ1-2
CDR3aa: CASKVDRGRANYGYTF
CDR3nt: TGTGCCAGCAAAGTTGATAGGGGCAGAGCTAACTATGGCTACACCTTC

abundance: NA
v_gene: TRBV3-1/TRBV3-2
d_gene: NA
j_gene: TRBJ2-2
CDR3aa: CATAGQLTGELFF
CDR3nt: TGTGCCACCGCGGGACAGCTAACCGGGGAGCTGTTTTTT

abundance: NA
v_gene: TRBV6-2/TRBV6-3
d_gene: NA
j_gene: TRBJ1-6
CDR3aa: CASSYPSDGISPLHF
CDR3nt: TGTGCCAGCAGTTACCCCTCGGACGGGATATCACCCCTCCACTTT

abundance: NA
v_gene: TRBV6-2/TRBV6-3
d_gene: TRBD2
j_gene: TRBJ2-1
CDR3aa: CASSKTREGWVRNEQFF
CDR3nt: TGTGCCAGCAGCAAAACGCGGGAGGGCTGGGTTCGCAATGAGCAGTTCTTC

abundance: NA
v_gene: TRBV4-1
d_gene: TRBD2
j_gene: TRBJ2-3
CDR3aa: CASSPKLAAQKSDTQYF
CDR3nt: TGCGCCAGCAGCCCAAAGCTAGCGGCCCAGAAGTCGGATACGCAGTATTTT

abundance: NA
v_gene: TRBV6-2/TRBV6-3
d_gene: NA
j_gene: TRBJ2-5
CDR3aa: CASSYSSFQETQYF
CDR3nt: TGTGCCAGCAGTTATTCAAGCTTTCAAGAGACCCAGTACTTC

abundance: NA
v_gene: TRBV29-1
d_gene: TRBD1
j_gene: TRBJ1-5
CDR3aa: CSVGDRFQPQHF
CDR3nt: TGCAGCGTTGGGGACAGATTCCAGCCCCAGCATTTT

abundance: NA
v_gene: TRBV14
d_gene: NA
j_gene: TRBJ2-1
CDR3aa: CASSQDLRAEQFF
CDR3nt: TGTGCCAGCAGCCAAGATCTGCGGGCTGAGCAGTTCTTC

abundance: NA
v_gene: TRBV11-2
d_gene: TRBD1
j_gene: TRBJ1-3
CDR3aa: CASSLVPGQAFSGNTIYF
CDR3nt: TGTGCCAGCAGCTTGGTACCGGGACAGGCTTTCTCTGGAAACACCATATATTTT

abundance: NA
v_gene: TRBV5-5
d_gene: NA
j_gene: TRBJ2-3
CDR3aa: CASSLFWASTDTQYF
CDR3nt: TGTGCCAGCAGCTTATTCTGGGCTAGCACAGATACGCAGTATTTT

abundance: once
v_gene: TRBV7-2
d_gene: NA
j_gene: TRBJ2-3
CDR3aa: CASSTQTPDTQYF
CDR3nt: TGTGCCAGCAGCACTCAAACCCCAGATACGCAGTATTTT

abundance: NA
v_gene: TRBV10-3
d_gene: TRBD2
j_gene: TRBJ2-2
CDR3aa: CAISEKRESGELFF
CDR3nt: TGTGCCATCAGTGAAAAGCGGGAGTCCGGGGAGCTGTTTTTT

abundance: NA
v_gene: TRBV7-2
d_gene: TRBD2
j_gene: TRBJ2-5
CDR3aa: CASSTPWGGETQYF
CDR3nt: TGTGCCAGCAGCACTCCCTGGGGGGGGGAGACCCAGTACTTC

abundance: NA
v_gene: TRBV9
d_gene: TRBD1
j_gene: TRBJ1-2
CDR3aa: CASSVLGQGNGYTF
CDR3nt: TGTGCCAGCAGCGTACTAGGACAGGGGAATGGCTACACCTTC

abundance: once
v_gene: TRBV6-6
d_gene: NA
j_gene: TRBJ1-3
CDR3aa: CAIRGSSGNTIYF
CDR3nt: TGTGCCATCCGTGGGAGCTCTGGAAACACCATATATTTT

abundance: once
v_gene: TRBV12-3/TRBV12-4
d_gene: NA
j_gene: TRBJ2-5
CDR3aa: CASFRSGQETQYF
CDR3nt: TGTGCCAGCTTCCGTAGCGGACAAGAGACCCAGTACTTC

abundance: NA
v_gene: TRBV2
d_gene: NA
j_gene: TRBJ1-1
CDR3aa: CASTGAEAFF
CDR3nt: TGTGCCAGCACCGGAGCTGAAGCTTTCTTT

abundance: NA
v_gene: TRBV4-3
d_gene: TRBD2
j_gene: TRBJ2-1
CDR3aa: CASSQNLAATSYNEQFF
CDR3nt: TGCGCCAGCAGCCAGAACCTAGCGGCTACCTCCTACAATGAGCAGTTCTTC

abundance: NA
v_gene: TRBV4-3
d_gene: TRBD1
j_gene: TRBJ1-6
CDR3aa: CASSRGQSGNSPLHF
CDR3nt: TGCGCCAGCAGCCGGGGACAGTCGGGAAATTCACCCCTCCACTTT

abundance: NA
v_gene: TRBV28
d_gene: NA
j_gene: TRBJ2-1
CDR3aa: CASRRPPGIDEYSYNEQFF
CDR3nt: TGTGCCAGCAGACGCCCTCCGGGAATTGACGAATACTCCTACAATGAGCAGTTCTTC

abundance: NA
v_gene: TRBV7-2
d_gene: TRBD2
j_gene: TRBJ2-3
CDR3aa: CASSSTSGRVDTQYF
CDR3nt: TGTGCCAGCAGCTCAACTAGCGGGAGAGTAGATACGCAGTATTTT

abundance: NA
v_gene: TRBV2
d_gene: NA
j_gene: TRBJ1-5
CDR3aa: CASSDLERNQPQHF
CDR3nt: TGTGCCAGCAGTGACCTTGAGCGCAATCAGCCCCAGCATTTT

abundance: NA
v_gene: TRBV28
d_gene: TRBD2
j_gene: TRBJ2-3
CDR3aa: CASSVTSGRSADTQYF
CDR3nt: TGTGCCAGCAGTGTGACTAGCGGGAGGTCGGCAGATACGCAGTATTTT

abundance: NA
v_gene: TRBV11-2
d_gene: TRBD2
j_gene: TRBJ2-1
CDR3aa: CASSLEAAGAGYNEQFF
CDR3nt: TGTGCCAGCAGCTTAGAGGCGGCGGGAGCGGGATACAATGAGCAGTTCTTC

abundance: NA
v_gene: TRBV19
d_gene: TRBD1
j_gene: TRBJ2-3
CDR3aa: CASSTGQGTDTQYF
CDR3nt: TGTGCCAGTAGTACCGGACAGGGCACAGATACGCAGTATTTT

abundance: NA
v_gene: TRBV25-1
d_gene: NA
j_gene: TRBJ2-5
CDR3aa: CASSGAGSMETQYF
CDR3nt: TGTGCCAGCAGTGGAGCAGGGTCTATGGAGACCCAGTACTTC

abundance: NA
v_gene: TRBV5-1
d_gene: TRBD1
j_gene: TRBJ2-1
CDR3aa: CASSWDRVASYNEQFF
CDR3nt: TGCGCCAGCAGCTGGGACAGGGTAGCCTCCTACAATGAGCAGTTCTTC

abundance: once
v_gene: TRBV10-1
d_gene: NA
j_gene: TRBJ1-2
CDR3aa: CASSESGRNYGYTF
CDR3nt: TGCGCCAGCAGTGAGTCGGGCAGAAACTATGGCTACACCTTC

abundance: NA
v_gene: TRBV24-1
d_gene: TRBD2
j_gene: TRBJ2-2
CDR3aa: CATSESGLAGVKTGELFF
CDR3nt: TGTGCCACCAGTGAGTCGGGACTAGCGGGAGTTAAGACCGGGGAGCTGTTTTTT

abundance: NA
v_gene: TRBV4-1
d_gene: TRBD1
j_gene: TRBJ1-5
CDR3aa: CASSQVGQGGNQPQHF
CDR3nt: TGCGCCAGCAGCCAAGTTGGACAGGGGGGCAATCAGCCCCAGCATTTT

abundance: once
v_gene: TRBV28
d_gene: TRBD2
j_gene: TRBJ2-1
CDR3aa: CASSYWTSGLNEQFF
CDR3nt: TGTGCCAGCAGTTACTGGACTAGCGGCCTTAATGAGCAGTTCTTC

abundance: NA
v_gene: TRBV7-2
d_gene: NA
j_gene: TRBJ1-3
CDR3aa: CASSFQADTIYF
CDR3nt: TGTGCCAGCAGCTTTCAAGCGGACACCATATATTTT

abundance: NA
v_gene: TRBV7-9
d_gene: NA
j_gene: TRBJ1-1
CDR3aa: CASSLGQVDEAFF
CDR3nt: TGTGCCAGCAGCTTAGGACAGGTAGATGAAGCTTTCTTT

abundance: NA
v_gene: TRBV27
d_gene: TRBD1
j_gene: TRBJ2-2
CDR3aa: CASRRGPPGELFF
CDR3nt: TGTGCCAGCAGGAGGGGGCCCCCCGGGGAGCTGTTTTTT